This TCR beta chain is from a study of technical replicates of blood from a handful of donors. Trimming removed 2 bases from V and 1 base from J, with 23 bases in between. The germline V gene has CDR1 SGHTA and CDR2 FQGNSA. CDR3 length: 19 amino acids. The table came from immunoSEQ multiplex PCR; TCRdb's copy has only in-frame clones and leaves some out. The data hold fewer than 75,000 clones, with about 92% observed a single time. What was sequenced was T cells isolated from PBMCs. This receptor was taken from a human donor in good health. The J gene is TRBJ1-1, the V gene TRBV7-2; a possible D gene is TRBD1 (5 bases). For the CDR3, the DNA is TGTGCCAGCAGCTTAATAGGCCAGGGAAGAATTAGAGGGAACACTGAAGCTTTCTTT. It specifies CASSLIGQGRIRGNTEAFF. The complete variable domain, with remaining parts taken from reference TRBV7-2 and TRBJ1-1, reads GAGVSQSPSNKVTEKGKDVELRCDPISGHTALYWYRQSLGQGLEFLIYFQGNSAPDKSGLPSDRFSAERTGGSVSTLTIQRTQQEDSAVYLCASSLIGQGRIRGNTEAFFGQGTRLTVV.